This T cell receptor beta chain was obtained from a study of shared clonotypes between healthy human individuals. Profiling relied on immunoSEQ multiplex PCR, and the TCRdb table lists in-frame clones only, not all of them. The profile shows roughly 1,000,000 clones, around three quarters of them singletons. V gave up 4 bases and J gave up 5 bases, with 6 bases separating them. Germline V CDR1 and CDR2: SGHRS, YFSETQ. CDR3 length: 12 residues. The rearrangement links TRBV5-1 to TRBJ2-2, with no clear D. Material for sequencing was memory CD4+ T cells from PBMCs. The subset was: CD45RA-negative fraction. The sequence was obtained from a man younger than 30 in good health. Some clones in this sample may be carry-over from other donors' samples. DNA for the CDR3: TGCGCCAGCAGCCCTGAGACCGGGGAGCTGTTTTTT. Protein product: CASSPETGELFF.